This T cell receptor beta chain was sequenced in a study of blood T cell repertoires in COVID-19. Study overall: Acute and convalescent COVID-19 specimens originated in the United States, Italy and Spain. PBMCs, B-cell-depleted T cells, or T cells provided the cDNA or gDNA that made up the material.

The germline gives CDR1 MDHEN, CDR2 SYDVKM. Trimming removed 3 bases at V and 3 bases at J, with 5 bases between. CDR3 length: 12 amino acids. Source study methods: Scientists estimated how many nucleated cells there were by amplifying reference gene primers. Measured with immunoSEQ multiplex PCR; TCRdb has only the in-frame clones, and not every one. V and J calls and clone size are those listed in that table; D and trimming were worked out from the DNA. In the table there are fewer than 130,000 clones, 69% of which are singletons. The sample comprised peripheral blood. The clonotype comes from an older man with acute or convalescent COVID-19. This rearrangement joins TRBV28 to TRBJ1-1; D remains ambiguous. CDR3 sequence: CASSFRYTEAFF. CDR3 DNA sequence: TGTGCCAGCAGTTTCCGGTACACTGAAGCTTTCTTT.